The 24 T cell receptor beta chains below come from one sample, sequenced in a study of cytomegalovirus exposure and HLA in healthy donors. The PCR ran on 60 Vbeta and 13 Jbeta primers. Produced via immunoSEQ multiplex PCR; TCRdb's table is partial and in-frame only. The repertoire has tens of thousands of clones, 90% to 95% of them found once; the top ten carry 2.7%. Sequencing was performed on PBMCs. The source of these receptors is a woman between 18 and 30 years old in good health and CMV-seronegative.

The chain carries TRBV7-9 and TRBJ1-5, with TRBD1 as a possible D gene (6 bases). The CDR3 has 15 residues. The germline CDR1 and CDR2 sequences are SEHNR and FQNEAQ (reference sequence). Trimming left V 5 bases short and J 3 bases short, with 14 bases between. The CDR3 DNA reads TGTGCCAGCAGCCTACAGGGCGAGATCAATCAGCCCCAGCATTTT. Translation: CASSLQGEINQPQHF.

This chain joins TRBV7-9 and TRBJ2-7, with TRBD2 as a possible D gene (6 bases). The CDR3 loop spans 14 amino acids. CDR1 is SEHNR, CDR2 FQNEAQ, per germline (reference sequence). V was trimmed by 5 bases and J by 2 bases, leaving 13 bases between them. Here the CDR3 reads CASSPEEGTYEQYF. CDR3 coding DNA: TGTGCCAGCAGCCCAGAGGAGGGGACCTACGAGCAGTACTTC. The entire variable domain, with the rest obtained from reference TRBV7-9 and TRBJ2-7, is as follows: DTGVSQNPRHKITKRGQNVTFRCDPISEHNRLYWYRQTLGQGPEFLTYFQNEAQLEKSRLLSDRFSAERPKGSFSTLEIQRTEQGDSAMYLCASSPEEGTYEQYFGPGTRLTVT.

V gene TRBV27 combines with J gene TRBJ2-1, with 8 bases aligning to TRBD2. The germline V gene encodes CDR1 MNHEY and CDR2 SMNVEV (reference sequence). V was pared by 6 bases and J by 6 bases, with 7 bases of the junction left unmatched. This CDR3 comprises 14 residues. The CDR3 is CASSLVAGFNEQFF. For the CDR3, the DNA is TGTGCCAGCAGCTTAGTAGCGGGATTCAATGAGCAGTTCTTC.

The chain carries TRBV5-1 and TRBJ1-2, with 7 bases matching TRBD1. In germline, CDR1 is SGHRS, CDR2 YFSETQ. Unmatched junction bases numbered 5, after V lost 5 bases and J lost 7 bases. This CDR3 has 12 residues. CDR3 DNA sequence: TGCGCCAGCAGTCTAGGGGGCCTTGGCTACACCTTC. This gives the protein CASSLGGLGYTF.

The chain links TRBV6-4 to TRBJ1-1; 8 nucleotides line up with TRBD1. V was pared by 6 bases and J by 4 bases, with 7 bases of the junction left unmatched. This CDR3 region has 14 residues. Germline V lookup: CDR1 MRHNA, CDR2 SNTAGT. CDR3 sequence (DNA): TGTGCCAGCAGCCAACAGGGGGGGGTCACTGAAGCTTTCTTT. The encoded protein is CASSQQGGVTEAFF.

This rearrangement joins TRBV29-1 to TRBJ1-2; TRBD1 matches 9 bases. The CDR3 spans 12 residues. CDR1 and CDR2 from the germline V gene are SQVTM and ANQGSEA. V was clipped by 6 bases and J by 8 bases; unmatched bases: 7. The CDR3, as DNA: TGCAGCGTCCGGGACAGGGTTGCCGGCTACACCTTC. The encoded protein is CSVRDRVAGYTF. The variable domain in full, with the rest retrieved from reference TRBV29-1 and TRBJ1-2, is SAVISQKPSRDICQRGTSLTIQCQVDSQVTMMFWYRQQPGQSLTLIATANQGSEATYESGFVIDKFPISRPNLTFSTLTVSNMSPEDSSIYLCSVRDRVAGYTFGSGTRLTVV.

This clone is classed as medium-sized. The chain links TRBV25-1 to TRBJ2-7; 11 bases are shared with TRBD1. Trimming at V came to 9 bases and at J to 7 bases, leaving 11 bases not matched to a gene. CDR1 is MGHDK, CDR2 SYGVNS, per germline. This CDR3 has 14 amino acids. The CDR3 nucleotides are TGTGCCAGGATCAGAGGACAGGGGGCTGGGGAGCAGTACTTC. It encodes CARIRGQGAGEQYF.

The J gene is TRBJ1-2, the V gene TRBV28; D unresolved. V was clipped by 5 bases and J by 7 bases, with 14 bases between them. This CDR3 is built from 13 residues. Per the germline V gene, CDR1 is MDHEN and CDR2 is SYDVKM. The CDR3 sequence is CASSPPFPFGYTF. The CDR3 DNA follows: TGTGCCAGCAGTCCCCCTTTTCCTTTTGGCTACACCTTC.

V is TRBV21-1 and J is TRBJ2-7; the D segment call TRBD2 is taken from the table without a DNA check. TRBV21-1 is a documented pseudogene. The CDR3 runs to 15 residues. CDR3 residues: CASSKRVRSSYEQYF. DNA of the CDR3: TGTGCCAGCAGCAAACGGGTCAGAAGCTCCTACGAGCAGTACTTC.

This rearrangement joins TRBV6-4 to TRBJ2-3, with TRBD1 matching over 8 bases. The CDR3 contains 14 residues. J was trimmed by 3 bases and V by 4 bases; bases with no gene match: 3. CDR1 is MRHNA and CDR2 is SNTAGT in the germline V gene. CDR3 bases: TGTGCCAGCAGTGGAGGACAGGGAACAGATACGCAGTATTTT. It codes for CASSGGQGTDTQYF.

J is TRBJ2-7 and V is TRBV4-3; 9 bases are a match to TRBD2. CDR1 and CDR2 (germline): LGHNA, YSLEER. Germline trimming cut 1 base from V and 1 base from J; bases unmatched to any gene: 8. The CDR3 consists of 17 residues. CDR3 protein: CASSQGLGLAGSYEQYF. DNA for the CDR3: TGCGCCAGCAGCCAAGGGTTGGGGCTAGCGGGGTCCTACGAGCAGTACTTC.

The V call is TRBV9, the J call TRBJ1-4; 8 nucleotides agree with TRBD1. J gave up 7 bases and V 3 bases, and 5 bases lay outside the gene matches. The CDR3 runs 14 residues. In germline, CDR1 is SGDLS, CDR2 YYNGEE. CDR3 sequence reads: CASSATGGGEKLFF. The DNA for the CDR3 is TGTGCCAGCAGCGCAACAGGGGGAGGTGAAAAACTGTTTTTT.

This clone was detected once. The chain recombines TRBV27 with TRBJ2-7; TRBD2 aligns across 9 bases. Per germline, CDR1 MNHEY and CDR2 SMNVEV (reference sequence). This CDR3 region has 14 residues. Germline trimming cut 2 bases from V and 12 bases from J; bases unmatched to any gene: 11. DNA for the CDR3: TGTGCCAGCAGTTTAAAACCCCCGGGGACTAGCTCGTACTTC. Protein product: CASSLKPPGTSSYF.

This rearrangement joins TRBV6-1 to TRBJ1-4; TRBD1 matches 7 bases. Germline V gene data show CDR1 as MNHNS and CDR2 as SASEGT. The CDR3 extends over 14 amino acids. The V segment lost 4 bases and the J segment 7 bases; nucleotides outside the gene matches: 6. The CDR3 bases are TGTGCCAGCAGTGCTCGGCAGGGGGGTGAAAAACTGTTTTTT. Translated: CASSARQGGEKLFF.

This clone is labeled as large (0.1 to 1%). The chain uses TRBV5-4 and TRBJ2-7; a possible D gene is TRBD1 (6 bases). V was pared by 4 bases and J by 4 bases, with 15 bases between. CDR3 length equals 14 residues. Germline lookup yields CDR1 SGHNT and CDR2 YYREEE (reference sequence). In DNA, the CDR3 is TGTGCCAGCAGCCCCGACAGGCATCAATACGAGCAGTACTTC. It specifies CASSPDRHQYEQYF.

The chain is built from TRBV5-1 and TRBJ1-3; D is uncertain. The CDR3 sequence is 13 residues long. CDR1 SGHRS and CDR2 YFSETQ come from the germline V gene. The ends were cut back, 2 bases at V and 1 base at J, with 4 bases in the middle. The CDR3 DNA sequence: TGCGCCAGCAGCTTCGGGTCTGGAAACACCATATATTTT. It encodes CASSFGSGNTIYF.

The chain couples TRBV4-1 to TRBJ2-2; D remains unclear. This CDR3 has 14 residues. Germline loops: CDR1 MGHRA, CDR2 YSYEKL. The V and J ends lost 2 bases and 5 bases respectively, with 9 bases between them. CDR3 in DNA: TGCGCCAGCAGCCAATTTGTAGTGACCGGGGAGCTGTTTTTT. It yields the protein CASSQFVVTGELFF.

The CDR3 region has the DNA TGTGCCAGCCGGGGAGATTACAATGAGCAGTTCTTC. This encodes CASRGDYNEQFF. The chain combines TRBV6-5 with TRBJ2-1, with D perhaps matching TRBD2 (5 bases). There are 12 residues in the CDR3. Germline CDR1 MNHEY, CDR2 SVGAGI. Trimming cost V 8 bases and J 4 bases, with 9 bases left between them.

The rearrangement links TRBV5-4 to TRBJ2-3; 9 bases line up with TRBD2. Germline-derived CDR1 and CDR2 are SGHNT and YYREEE (reference sequence). This CDR3 spans 15 amino acids. Trimming cost V 2 bases and J 1 base; bases outside gene matches: 2. The CDR3 sequence is CASSFGGRGTDTQYF. CDR3 nucleotide sequence: TGTGCCAGCAGCTTCGGCGGGAGGGGCACAGATACGCAGTATTTT.

The CDR3 loop reads CAWSPSSPRYNEQFF. The DNA for the CDR3 is TGTGCCTGGAGTCCCTCGAGCCCAAGATACAATGAGCAGTTCTTC. This sequence joins TRBV30 and TRBJ2-1; D ambiguous. This CDR3 contains 15 residues. Germline lookup yields CDR1 GTSNPN and CDR2 SVGIG (reference sequence). V was cut by 2 bases and J by 4 bases, with 15 bases left in between.

The V call is TRBV7-6, the J call TRBJ2-1; D is uncertain. The CDR3 consists of 13 residues. CDR1 and CDR2 from the germline V gene are SGHVS and FNYEAQ. V lost 2 bases, J lost 6 bases, and 8 bases lay in between. In nucleotides, the CDR3 is TGTGCCAGCAGCTTAAGACTGCCCAATGAGCAGTTCTTC. This encodes CASSLRLPNEQFF.

The V call is TRBV5-8, the J call TRBJ1-1; D gene unclear. CDR3 length: 14 residues. Germline loops: CDR1 SGHTS, CDR2 YDEGEE. Trimming pared 1 base from V and 6 bases from J, leaving 13 bases between. The CDR3 DNA is TGTGCCAGCAGCTTGCCCTGGGCAGGTCCTGAAGCTTTCTTT. It encodes CASSLPWAGPEAFF. The full variable domain, its missing parts supplied by reference TRBV5-8 and TRBJ1-1, is EAGVTQSPTHLIKTRGQQATLRCSPISGHTSVYWYQQALGLGLQFLLWYDEGEERNRGNFPPRFSGRQFPNYSSELNVNALELEDSALYLCASSLPWAGPEAFFGQGTRLTVV.

This chain connects TRBV6-1 to TRBJ1-1; 7 bases map to TRBD1. The junction had 3 bases not matched to a gene; V was cut back by 0 bases and J by 5 bases. There are 14 residues in the CDR3. Germline V lookup: CDR1 MNHNS, CDR2 SASEGT. The CDR3 coding sequence is TGTGCCAGCAGTGAAGCAGGGGGCAGGACTGAAGCTTTCTTT. Protein sequence: CASSEAGGRTEAFF.

The rearrangement links TRBV7-6 to TRBJ2-3; weak D call: TRBD2 (6 bases). Germline-derived CDR1 and CDR2 are SGHVS and FNYEAQ. The V gene lost 6 bases and the J gene lost 2 bases, with 12 bases spanning the gap. The CDR3 has 14 residues. The CDR3 loop is CASRVTRNTDTQYF. The CDR3 DNA sequence: TGTGCCAGCAGGGTGACTAGAAACACAGATACGCAGTATTTT.